These T cell receptor beta chains were read from a single sample in a study of blood T cell repertoires in COVID-19. Produced via immunoSEQ multiplex PCR; TCRdb's table is partial and in-frame only. In the table there are about 180,000 clones, 80% to 90% of which are singletons. Sample: PBMCs or T cells enriched from blood (not recorded which). These TCRs come from a middle-aged woman with acute COVID-19. CDR3s include the opening cysteine and the closing phenylalanine or tryptophan. The D gene is left open where the match is weak. Clone size is not always given. Where it is, it says once, few, many or a class for expanded clones.

TGTGCCAGCAGCTTGGAGTTGACTAGCGGGATGATCACAGATACGCAGTATTTT,CASSLELTSGMITDTQYF,TRBJ2-3,-,TRBV5-6,TRBD2
TGTGCCAGTAGTATTTATACCCCAGGGGATCAGCCCCAGCATTTT,CASSIYTPGDQPQHF,TRBJ1-5,-,TRBV19,-
TGTGCCAGCAGCCTCCTCCCCTATGGCTACACCTTC,CASSLLPYGYTF,TRBJ1-2,-,TRBV28,-
TGTGCCAGCAGCCTCCTGGACAGGGGCAATGAGCAGTTCTTC,CASSLLDRGNEQFF,TRBJ2-1,-,TRBV7-9,TRBD1
TGCGCCAGCAGCTTTCACAGGGCCCAGAGCCCGAACACTGAAGCTTTCTTT,CASSFHRAQSPNTEAFF,TRBJ1-1,-,TRBV5-1,-
TGTGCCAGCAGCTCATCCGCCGGACGGGGAACGGGTGAGCAGTTCTTC,CASSSSAGRGTGEQFF,TRBJ2-1,once,TRBV11-2,-
TGCAGCGTTCGGCGAGCGGGAGGGACAGATACGCAGTATTTT,CSVRRAGGTDTQYF,TRBJ2-3,once,TRBV29-1,TRBD2
TGTGCCAGCAGTTTATCGCCCCCAGGGCTGGAGACCGGGACTAGCGGGAGGGGTTCACCGTTCTTC,CASSLSPPGLETGTSGRGSPFF,TRBJ2-1,-,TRBV27,TRBD2
TGTGCCAGCTCACCAACCCCGGTCGCTGAGCAGTACTTC,CASSPTPVAEQYF,TRBJ2-7,-,TRBV18,-
TGCGCCAGCAAGGGGGTAAGCGGAGAGACCCAGTACTTC,CASKGVSGETQYF,TRBJ2-5,-,TRBV10-2,-
TGTGCCTGGACCTCGGCACAGGGACAGCCCCAGCATTTT,CAWTSAQGQPQHF,TRBJ1-5,-,TRBV30,-
TGTGCCAGCAGGTTACAGGGGGGCAATCAGCCCCAGCATTTT,CASRLQGGNQPQHF,TRBJ1-5,-,TRBV2,TRBD1
TGTGCCAGCAGCTGGGACAGAAAAGGAAACGAGCAGTTCTTC,CASSWDRKGNEQFF,TRBJ2-1,once,TRBV7-2,TRBD1
TGTGCCAGCAGCCACCCCTCCGGGCCCCAGCATTTT,CASSHPSGPQHF,TRBJ1-5,-,TRBV3-1/TRBV3-2,-
TGCAGCGTTTCCGCAAAGATACTAGCGGGGGATTTTATTGGGACCCAGTACTTC,CSVSAKILAGDFIGTQYF,TRBJ2-5,-,TRBV29-1,TRBD2
TGTGCCACGGGTTCCCCCTACGAGCAGTACTTC,CATGSPYEQYF,TRBJ2-7,-,TRBV6-6,-
TGCGCCAGCACCGCGGGGGGCTCCTACAATGAGCAGTTCTTC,CASTAGGSYNEQFF,TRBJ2-1,-,TRBV5-1,TRBD2
TGTGCCAGCAGTAACAGTTACAATCAGCCCCAGCATTTT,CASSNSYNQPQHF,TRBJ1-5,-,TRBV6-5,-
TGTGCCAGCAGCTTACTTACAGGGGGCAACTATGGCTACACCTTC,CASSLLTGGNYGYTF,TRBJ1-2,-,TRBV5-4,TRBD1
TGTGCCAGCAGTTACGTGGTGCAGGGAGGACAGCCCCAGCATTTT,CASSYVVQGGQPQHF,TRBJ1-5,-,TRBV6-6,-
TGTGCCAGCAGCCAAGATCTTGGACAGGGGGAAGATACGCAGTATTTT,CASSQDLGQGEDTQYF,TRBJ2-3,-,TRBV3-1/TRBV3-2,TRBD1
TGCGCCAGCAGCCCCAGTGAGCGGGAAACCTACGAGCAGTACTTC,CASSPSERETYEQYF,TRBJ2-7,-,TRBV4-1,TRBD2
TGTGCCAGCAGCTTGGAGGTCTCCTACGAGCAGTACTTC,CASSLEVSYEQYF,TRBJ2-7,few,TRBV7-2,-
TGTGCCACCAGCAGGGGACAGGGGTACAATCAGCCCCAGCATTTT,CATSRGQGYNQPQHF,TRBJ1-5,-,TRBV15,TRBD1
TGTGCCAGCAGCTTCCAGGGGCAAGAGACCCAGTACTTC,CASSFQGQETQYF,TRBJ2-5,once,TRBV7-8,-
TGTGCCAGCAGCTCGAGACAGGGGAAGGTTGTGAACACTGAAGCTTTCTTT,CASSSRQGKVVNTEAFF,TRBJ1-1,-,TRBV13,TRBD1
TGTGCCAGCAGCTTAATAGGCGGGAGTCACGACGAGCAGTACTTC,CASSLIGGSHDEQYF,TRBJ2-7,-,TRBV7-9,TRBD2
TGTGCCAGCAGCAACTACCTCGGAACTAGCGGGGGTGAGCAGTTCTTC,CASSNYLGTSGGEQFF,TRBJ2-1,-,TRBV3-1/TRBV3-2,TRBD2
TGTGCCAGCAGTGCAGAAGGTCTGGGACAGCGAAGGACCCAGTACTTC,CASSAEGLGQRRTQYF,TRBJ2-5,-,TRBV25-1,TRBD1
TGTGCCAGCAGCATTAGGGGCGGGAGGGCCTACAATGAGCAGTTCTTC,CASSIRGGRAYNEQFF,TRBJ2-1,-,TRBV21-1,-
TGTGCCAGCAGTTACTCGACTTCTCGACCCCTATTCGGGGAGCAGTACTTC,CASSYSTSRPLFGEQYF,TRBJ2-7,-,TRBV6-2/TRBV6-3,-
TGTGCCATCCGCGCAGGGGATACTTACGAGCAGTACTTC,CAIRAGDTYEQYF,TRBJ2-7,-,TRBV10-3,-
TGTGCCAGCGGACAGGGGTCTTCACCCCTCCACTTT,CASGQGSSPLHF,TRBJ1-6,few,TRBV27,TRBD1
TGTGCCAGCAGCCAATTCCGGGTGGGGCTAGCGGGAGATTACGAGCAGTACTTC,CASSQFRVGLAGDYEQYF,TRBJ2-7,-,TRBV7-8,TRBD2
TGTGCCAGCAGTCCCGACGGTAGCGGGAGGGACACAGATACGCAGTATTTT,CASSPDGSGRDTDTQYF,TRBJ2-3,-,TRBV28,TRBD2
TGCAGCGTGCTGACAGGGAGGAACGAGCAGTACTTC,CSVLTGRNEQYF,TRBJ2-7,-,TRBV29-1,-
TGTGCCAGCAGCGTAGTCGGGAGAGGCGCAGATACGCAGTATTTT,CASSVVGRGADTQYF,TRBJ2-3,-,TRBV9,-
TGTGCCAGCAGCTTAAATGTCAGGGAAAATTCACCCCTCCACTTT,CASSLNVRENSPLHF,TRBJ1-6,-,TRBV7-9,-
TGTGCCAGCAGCCTCCTCGGATTGGGGACAGGGATTAGCAATGAGCAGTTCTTC,CASSLLGLGTGISNEQFF,TRBJ2-1,-,TRBV7-9,TRBD1
TGTGCCAGCAGTGACTGGCGGGGGGCCGGGGAGCAGTTCTTC,CASSDWRGAGEQFF,TRBJ2-1,-,TRBV2,TRBD2
TGTGCTAGTGGACCGGGACAGGGGGTTAATTCACCCCTCCACTTT,CASGPGQGVNSPLHF,TRBJ1-6,-,TRBV12-5,TRBD1
TGTGCCAGCAGCTGGGGACTAGCGGGAGGCACAAACCAAGAGACCCAGTACTTC,CASSWGLAGGTNQETQYF,TRBJ2-5,-,TRBV5-4,TRBD2
TGTGCCAGTAGTGGGCTAGCGACGGGTGAGCAGTTCTTC,CASSGLATGEQFF,TRBJ2-1,few,TRBV19,-
TGTGCCAGCAGCATCCGAGTTCGGAGTGAAGCTTTCTTT,CASSIRVRSEAFF,TRBJ1-1,-,TRBV14,-
TGTGCCAGCAGTCCCGGTAATTCACCCCTCCACTTT,CASSPGNSPLHF,TRBJ1-6,-,TRBV6-5,-
TGCAGCGCGTCCGGAGCCTCTGGAAACACCATATATTTT,CSASGASGNTIYF,TRBJ1-3,-,TRBV29-1,-
TGTGCCAGCAGCCCTATCGACAGGGCATACGAGCAGTACTTC,CASSPIDRAYEQYF,TRBJ2-7,-,TRBV3-1/TRBV3-2,TRBD1
TGTGCCAGCAGCCAAGATCGAGGGGGGACAGAAGGGACTGAAGCTTTCTTT,CASSQDRGGTEGTEAFF,TRBJ1-1,once,TRBV4-2,TRBD1
TGTGCCAGCAGCTTAGAGCTGAGAGATACGCAGTATTTT,CASSLELRDTQYF,TRBJ2-3,once,TRBV7-9,-
TGCAGCGTTTCAGGGATTCTCCAGTATTTT,CSVSGILQYF,TRBJ2-3,-,TRBV29-1,-
TGTGCCAGCTCACCGAGACAGGGAACAACTAATGAAAAACTGTTTTTT,CASSPRQGTTNEKLFF,TRBJ1-4,-,TRBV18,TRBD1
TGTGCCTGGAGTGTGGATGGGACAGTTCTGAACACTGAAGCTTTCTTT,CAWSVDGTVLNTEAFF,TRBJ1-1,once,TRBV30,TRBD1
TGTGCCAGCAGCTTCGATAGGGGGGGCCGCACAGATACGCAGTATTTT,CASSFDRGGRTDTQYF,TRBJ2-3,few,TRBV5-4,-
TGTGCCAGCAGCCTGTTAAGGGGGGGCCAAGAGACCCAGTACTTC,CASSLLRGGQETQYF,TRBJ2-5,-,TRBV3-1/TRBV3-2,-
TGTGCCAGCAGCATCGGGACTAGAGGGTTTAAGGGGGGGGAGACCCAGTACTTC,CASSIGTRGFKGGETQYF,TRBJ2-5,-,TRBV5-4,TRBD2
TGTGCCAGCAGTGACTTAGGGGTTCGCAACACAGATACGCAGTATTTT,CASSDLGVRNTDTQYF,TRBJ2-3,-,TRBV28,-
TGCGCCAGCAGCCCAATGGGACAGGGTCGAAACACCATATATTTT,CASSPMGQGRNTIYF,TRBJ1-3,-,TRBV4-1,TRBD1
TGCGCCAGCAGCCCACCGGGACAGACAAATGAAAAACTGTTTTTT,CASSPPGQTNEKLFF,TRBJ1-4,-,TRBV4-1,TRBD1
TGCAGCGTTGCAAGAACTTCTGGAAACACCATATATTTT,CSVARTSGNTIYF,TRBJ1-3,-,TRBV29-1,-